This T cell receptor beta chain was documented in a study of shared clonotypes between healthy human individuals. CDR1 and CDR2 (germline): SGHDT, YYEEEE. V gave up 2 bases and J gave up 4 bases; unmatched junction bases: 5. The CDR3 loop spans 14 amino acids. TCRdb keeps only in-frame clones here, not all; method: immunoSEQ multiplex PCR. The sample contains some 660,000 clones, 60% to 75% of which appear only once. All of the donors resided in Nashville, Tennessee, and each was a Caucasian adult. The chain links TRBV5-6 to TRBJ1-1; 7 bases map to TRBD1. Sequenced material: memory CD4+ T cells sorted from blood. Subset indicated: CD45RA-negative fraction. The clonotype comes from a woman aged 25 to 39 in good health. This chain's CDR3 is CASSLTGAPTEAFF. The CDR3 nucleotides are TGTGCCAGCAGCTTAACAGGGGCCCCCACTGAAGCTTTCTTT.